The source of this TCR beta chain is a study of HIV-infected patients and healthy controls. Germline lookup yields CDR1 SGHRS and CDR2 YFSETQ. This CDR3 is 13 amino acids long. With V trimmed by 5 bases and J by 10 bases, 5 bases remained unmatched. Findings and caveats of the study: Mean usage of eight alpha and eight beta V genes differed significantly in HIV-infected patients versus controls.

This clonotype was picked up many times. Its target is not known. All unsorted peripheral T cells were captured because whole blood was used without fractionation. Alpha and beta constant-region primers primed reverse transcription of around 540 ng RNA. Alpha and beta chain libraries were made separately by chain-specific third strand synthesis with multiplexing indices. TCRdb used MiXCR to reprocess the 5' RACE reads, holding one entry per CDR3 protein. The repertoire includes about 13,000 distinct CDR3 sequences, 9.5% to 13% of them detected once, and about 6% sits in the top ten. The specimen sequenced was blood. This TCR came from an adult in good health. The chain combines TRBV5-1 with TRBJ1-6, with 8 nucleotides matching TRBD1. In DNA form, the CDR3 reads TGCGCCAGCAGGGGACAGGAAGAATCACCCCTCCACTTT. This codes for CASRGQEESPLHF.